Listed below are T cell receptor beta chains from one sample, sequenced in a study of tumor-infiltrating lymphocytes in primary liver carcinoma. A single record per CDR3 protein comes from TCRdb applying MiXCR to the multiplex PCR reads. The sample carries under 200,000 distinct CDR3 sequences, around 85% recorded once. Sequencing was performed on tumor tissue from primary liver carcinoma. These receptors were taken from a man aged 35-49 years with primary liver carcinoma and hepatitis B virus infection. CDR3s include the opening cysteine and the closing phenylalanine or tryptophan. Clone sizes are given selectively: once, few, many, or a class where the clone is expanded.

CDR3: CTSSANLRKTQYF
V: TRBV5-6
size: .
J: TRBJ2-5

CDR3: CVSSRDVGQENQYF
V: TRBV28
size: .
J: TRBJ2-5

CDR3: CVSSRTDTQYF
V: TRBV10-2
size: .
J: TRBJ2-3

CDR3: CASSIGGYGYSF
V: TRBV12-3/TRBV12-4
size: .
J: TRBJ1-2

CDR3: CAISPFWGVTQYF
V: TRBV12-3/TRBV12-4
size: .
J: TRBJ2-3

CDR3: CSVTPGGGCYEQYF
V: TRBV29-1
size: .
J: TRBJ2-7

CDR3: CAISESTGQPHHF
V: TRBV10-3
size: .
J: TRBJ1-5

CDR3: CASGTSGGGGEQFF
V: TRBV10-2
size: many
J: TRBJ2-1

CDR3: CVSSLGVSNNEHFF
V: TRBV11-3
size: .
J: TRBJ2-1

CDR3: CASSLGLAGEDEQSF
V: TRBV5-4
size: .
J: TRBJ2-1

CDR3: CASSRRAGSGINEQFF
V: TRBV4-2
size: .
J: TRBJ2-1

CDR3: CASTLERHTYNEDFF
V: TRBV6-1
size: .
J: TRBJ2-1

CDR3: CASSAVAGWVNKEQFF
V: TRBV14
size: few
J: TRBJ2-1

CDR3: CVSSLGTSFRTQYF
V: TRBV12-3/TRBV12-4
size: .
J: TRBJ2-5

CDR3: CASSQDHPSGTSGRADTQYF
V: TRBV4-3
size: .
J: TRBJ2-3

CDR3: CAGSSTSANTGELFF
V: TRBV5-4
size: .
J: TRBJ2-2

CDR3: CSVLLAAQYNGQFF
V: TRBV29-1
size: .
J: TRBJ2-1

CDR3: CASSIRTGNFADQYF
V: TRBV5-1
size: .
J: TRBJ2-7

CDR3: CASSFSGQNTEAFF
V: TRBV12-3/TRBV12-4
size: many
J: TRBJ1-1

CDR3: CSVGLAGRFYNKQFF
V: TRBV29-1
size: few
J: TRBJ2-1

CDR3: CASSTSPGQEQFF
V: TRBV11-2
size: .
J: TRBJ2-1

CDR3: CASSSSGTPRAPEQYF
V: TRBV6-2/TRBV6-3
size: .
J: TRBJ2-7

CDR3: CASNSWDRGRSSHLHF
V: TRBV4-3
size: .
J: TRBJ1-6

CDR3: CANRQDRAGNEQYF
V: TRBV4-2
size: .
J: TRBJ2-7

CDR3: CASSVGQSYEYCF
V: TRBV11-3
size: .
J: TRBJ2-7

CDR3: CASSLVGVAGSNQPEHF
V: TRBV11-2
size: .
J: TRBJ1-5

CDR3: CVSIGNTIYF
V: TRBV6-6
size: .
J: TRBJ1-3

CDR3: CASSYGAAAGNTIYF
V: TRBV12-3/TRBV12-4
size: .
J: TRBJ1-3

CDR3: CASSRPGSGGEQYF
V: TRBV7-2
size: .
J: TRBJ2-7